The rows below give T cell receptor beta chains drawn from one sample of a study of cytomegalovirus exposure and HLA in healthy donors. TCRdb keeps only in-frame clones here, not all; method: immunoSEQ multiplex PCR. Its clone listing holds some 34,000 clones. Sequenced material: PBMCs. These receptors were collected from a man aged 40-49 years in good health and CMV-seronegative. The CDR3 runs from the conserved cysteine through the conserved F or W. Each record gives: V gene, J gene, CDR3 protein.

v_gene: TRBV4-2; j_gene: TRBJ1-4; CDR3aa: CASSQETGEKLFF
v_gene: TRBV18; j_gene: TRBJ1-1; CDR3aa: CASSPLTGGGNTEAFF
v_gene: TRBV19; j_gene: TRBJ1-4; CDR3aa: CASSIGTGPEKLFF
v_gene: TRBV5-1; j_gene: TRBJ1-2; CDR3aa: CASSVEGDYGYTF
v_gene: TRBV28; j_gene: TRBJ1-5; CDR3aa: CASSSPRGANAQPQHF
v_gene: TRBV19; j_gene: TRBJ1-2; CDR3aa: CASSEVLAGYGYTF
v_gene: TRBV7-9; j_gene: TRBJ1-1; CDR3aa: CASSYRDRGGNTEAFF
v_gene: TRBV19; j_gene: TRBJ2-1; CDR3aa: CASNIESPSGEQFF
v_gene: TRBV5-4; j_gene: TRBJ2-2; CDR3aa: CASSGDRDRATGELFF
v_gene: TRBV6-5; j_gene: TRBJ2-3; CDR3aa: CASSYGFQGAADTQYF
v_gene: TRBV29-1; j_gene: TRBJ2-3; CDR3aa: CSVRAGSPGDTQYF
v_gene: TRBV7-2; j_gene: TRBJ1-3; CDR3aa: CASSQQQDSGNTIYF
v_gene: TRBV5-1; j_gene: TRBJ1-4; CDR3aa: CASSLARRQGTTNEKLFF
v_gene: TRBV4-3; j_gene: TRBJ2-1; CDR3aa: CASSQVRGSSESSDNEQFF
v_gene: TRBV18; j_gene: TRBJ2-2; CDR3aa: CASSPPGLAGVRTGELFF
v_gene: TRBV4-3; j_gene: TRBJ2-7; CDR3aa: CASSQGVGQGYEQYF
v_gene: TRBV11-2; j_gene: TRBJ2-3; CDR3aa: CASSTAPITDTQYF
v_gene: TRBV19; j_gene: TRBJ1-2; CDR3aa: CASTLHVQGVGGYTF
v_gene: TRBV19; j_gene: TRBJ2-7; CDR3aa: CASSRQGSVAYEQYF
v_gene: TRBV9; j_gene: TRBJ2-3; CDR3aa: CASSPRLAGGPDTQYF
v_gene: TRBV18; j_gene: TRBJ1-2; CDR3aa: CASSPVAPGGYTF
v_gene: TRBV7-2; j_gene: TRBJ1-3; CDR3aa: CASSQGSGNTIYF
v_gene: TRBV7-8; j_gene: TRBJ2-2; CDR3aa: CASSGHGRYHRELFF
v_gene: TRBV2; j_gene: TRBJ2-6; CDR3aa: CASRGSSGANVLTF
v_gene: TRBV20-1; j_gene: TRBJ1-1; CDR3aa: CSARDLTEAFF
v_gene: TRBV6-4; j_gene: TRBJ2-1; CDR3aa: CASSETSGGSNEQFF
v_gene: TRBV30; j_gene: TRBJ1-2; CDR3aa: CAWSAGSLLPGYTF
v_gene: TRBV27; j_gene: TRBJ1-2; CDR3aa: CASRRQVIGGYGYTF
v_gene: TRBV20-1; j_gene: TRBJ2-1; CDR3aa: CSARTSGEQFF
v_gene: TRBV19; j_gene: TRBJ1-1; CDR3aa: CATRMNTEAFF
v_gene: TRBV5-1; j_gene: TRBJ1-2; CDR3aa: CASSEAPGYDYGYTF
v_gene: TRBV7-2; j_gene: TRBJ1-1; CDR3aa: CASSLDSTLEAFF
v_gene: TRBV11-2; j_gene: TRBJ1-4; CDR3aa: CASSSQLPGAATNEKLFF
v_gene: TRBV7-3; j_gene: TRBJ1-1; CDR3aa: CASSLRPENTEAFF
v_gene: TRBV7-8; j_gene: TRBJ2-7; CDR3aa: CASSSDDSQYF
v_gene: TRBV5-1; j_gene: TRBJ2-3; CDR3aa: CASSMGQGGDTQYF
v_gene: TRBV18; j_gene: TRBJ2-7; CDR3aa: CASSPPGTTPSYEQYF
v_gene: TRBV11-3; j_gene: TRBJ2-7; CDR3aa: CASSLVRWEQYF
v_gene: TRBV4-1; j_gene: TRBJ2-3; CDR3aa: CASSQERPAPINTQYF
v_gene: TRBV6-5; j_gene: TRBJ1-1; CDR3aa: CASSYRGTSAEAFF
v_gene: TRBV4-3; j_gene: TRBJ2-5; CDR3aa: CARSHTRRETQYF
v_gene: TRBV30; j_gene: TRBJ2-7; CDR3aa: CAWSVGARYEQYF
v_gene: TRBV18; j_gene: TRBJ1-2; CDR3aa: CASSPPLRQGREKGYGYTF
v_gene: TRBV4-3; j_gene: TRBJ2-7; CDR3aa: CASSRNPPGQGGHEQYF
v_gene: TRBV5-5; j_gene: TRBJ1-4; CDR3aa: CASSRTGGNEKLFF
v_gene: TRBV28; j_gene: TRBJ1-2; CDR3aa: CASSLGGYGYTF
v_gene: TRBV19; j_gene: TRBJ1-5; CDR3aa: CASSATGSATQHF
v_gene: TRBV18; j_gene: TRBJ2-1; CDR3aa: CASSPTGTAFTEQFF
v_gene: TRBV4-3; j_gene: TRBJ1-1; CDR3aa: CASSQDRPPGTEAFF
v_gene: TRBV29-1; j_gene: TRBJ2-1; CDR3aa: CSFLGTSGRFSYNEQFF
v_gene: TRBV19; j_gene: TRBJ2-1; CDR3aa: CASSNGPLASGLFNEQFF